This T cell receptor (beta chain) was captured in a study of cytomegalovirus exposure and HLA in healthy donors. Study information: Previous work identified 100 million or so unique TCR beta sequences from 150 million to 200 million T cells. Caucasian-associated ancestry cluster membership applied to under 85% of a few hundred genotyped donors. Whole-study results and caveats: Within an earlier analysis, most TCR beta V segments proved productive either about 87% or about 30% of the time.

The PCR ran on 60 Vbeta and 13 Jbeta primers. Assay: immunoSEQ multiplex PCR; the TCRdb copy retains only in-frame clones and omits some. The data show 35,000 to 50,000 clones, with almost 70% seen just once and roughly 3.9% held by the top ten. With regard to this clone: Antigen specificity is unknown.

V shed 2 bases and J 7 bases; nucleotides not matched to a gene: 7. The CDR3 totals 14 residues. The germline gives CDR1 KGHSH, CDR2 LQKENI. The sequencing input was PBMCs. The source of this sequence is a man aged 40-50 years in good health and CMV-seronegative. The V call is TRBV18, the J call TRBJ2-7; 8 bases map to TRBD1. CDR3 protein: CASSPTGTGVEQYF. The CDR3 region has the DNA TGTGCCAGCTCACCAACCGGGACAGGCGTAGAGCAGTACTTC.